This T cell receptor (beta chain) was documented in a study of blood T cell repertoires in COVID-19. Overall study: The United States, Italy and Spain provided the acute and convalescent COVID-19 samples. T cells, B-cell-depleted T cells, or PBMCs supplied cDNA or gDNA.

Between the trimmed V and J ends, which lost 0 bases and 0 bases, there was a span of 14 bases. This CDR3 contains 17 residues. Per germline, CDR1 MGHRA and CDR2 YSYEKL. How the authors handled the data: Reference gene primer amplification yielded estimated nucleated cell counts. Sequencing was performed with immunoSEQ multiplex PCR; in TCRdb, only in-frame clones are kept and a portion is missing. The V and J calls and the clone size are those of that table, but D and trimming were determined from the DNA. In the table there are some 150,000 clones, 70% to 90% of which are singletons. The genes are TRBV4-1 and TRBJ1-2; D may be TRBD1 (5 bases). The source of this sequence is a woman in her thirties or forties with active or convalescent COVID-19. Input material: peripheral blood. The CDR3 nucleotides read TGCGCCAGCAGCCAAGATTTAGGCCAGGGCGCTAACTATGGCTACACCTTC. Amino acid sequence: CASSQDLGQGANYGYTF.